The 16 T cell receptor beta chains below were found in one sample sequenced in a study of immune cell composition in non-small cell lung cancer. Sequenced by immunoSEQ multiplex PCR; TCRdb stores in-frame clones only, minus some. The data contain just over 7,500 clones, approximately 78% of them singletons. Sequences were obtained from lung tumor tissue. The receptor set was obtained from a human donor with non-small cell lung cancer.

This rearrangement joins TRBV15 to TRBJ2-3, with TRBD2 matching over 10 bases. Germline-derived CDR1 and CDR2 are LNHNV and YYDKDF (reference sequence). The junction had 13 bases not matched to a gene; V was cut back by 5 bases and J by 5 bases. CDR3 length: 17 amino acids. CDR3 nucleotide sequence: TGTGCCACCAGCCGTCCCGGACTAGCGGACGCACGAGATACGCAGTATTTT. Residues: CATSRPGLADARDTQYF.

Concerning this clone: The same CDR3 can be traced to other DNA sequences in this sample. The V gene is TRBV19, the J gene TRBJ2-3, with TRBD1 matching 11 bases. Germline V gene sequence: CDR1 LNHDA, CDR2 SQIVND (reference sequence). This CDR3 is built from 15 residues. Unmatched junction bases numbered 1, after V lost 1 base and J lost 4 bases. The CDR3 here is CASSIGGQGADTQYF. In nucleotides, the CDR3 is TGTGCCAGTAGTATAGGGGGACAGGGGGCAGATACGCAGTATTTT. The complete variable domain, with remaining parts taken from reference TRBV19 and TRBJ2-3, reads DGGITQSPKYLFRKEGQNVTLSCEQNLNHDAMYWYRQDPGQGLRLIYYSQIVNDFQKGDIAEGYSVSREKKESFPLTVTSAQKNPTAFYLCASSIGGQGADTQYFGPGTRLTVL.

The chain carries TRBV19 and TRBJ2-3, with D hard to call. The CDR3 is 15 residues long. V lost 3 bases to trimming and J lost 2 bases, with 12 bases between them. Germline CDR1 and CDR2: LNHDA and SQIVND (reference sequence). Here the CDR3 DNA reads TGTGCCAGTAGTATCAGTCCCACCCTCACAGATACGCAGTATTTT. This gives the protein CASSISPTLTDTQYF.

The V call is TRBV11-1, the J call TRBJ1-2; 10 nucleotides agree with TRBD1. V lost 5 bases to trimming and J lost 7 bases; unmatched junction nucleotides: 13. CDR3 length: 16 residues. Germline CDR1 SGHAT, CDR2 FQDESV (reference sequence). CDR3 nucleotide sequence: TGTGCCAGCAGCCCCGACAGGGGGCATGTTCTTGGTGGCTACACCTTC. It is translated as CASSPDRGHVLGGYTF.

CDR3 nucleotides: TGTGCCAGTAGTATTTCAGTCTCTGGAAACACCATATATTTT. Its translation: CASSISVSGNTIYF. The chain employs TRBV19 and TRBJ1-3; the D is unclear. CDR1 LNHDA and CDR2 SQIVND come from the germline V gene (reference sequence). The CDR3 consists of 14 residues. V was pared by 3 bases and J by 0 bases, with 6 bases between.

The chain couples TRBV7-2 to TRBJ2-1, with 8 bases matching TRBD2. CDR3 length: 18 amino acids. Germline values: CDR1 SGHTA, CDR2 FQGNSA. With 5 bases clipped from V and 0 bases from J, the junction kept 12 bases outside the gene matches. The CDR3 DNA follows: TGTGCCAGCAGCCCGTCCGGTGCGGGGGGCCACTCCTACAATGAGCAGTTCTTC. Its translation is CASSPSGAGGHSYNEQFF.

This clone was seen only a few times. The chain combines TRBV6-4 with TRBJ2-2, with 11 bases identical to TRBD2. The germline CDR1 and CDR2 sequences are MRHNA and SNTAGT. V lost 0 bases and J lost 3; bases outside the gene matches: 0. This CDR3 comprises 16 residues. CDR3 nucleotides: TGTGCCAGCAGTGACTCGACTAGCGGGGACACCGGGGAGCTGTTTTTT. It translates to CASSDSTSGDTGELFF.

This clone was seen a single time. CDR3 amino acids: CASSLSGGPGTDTQYF. In DNA form, the CDR3 reads TGCGCCAGCAGCTTGTCCGGGGGCCCGGGGACAGATACGCAGTATTTT. This chain connects TRBV5-1 to TRBJ2-3; D possibly matches TRBD1 or TRBD2 (6 bases each). CDR1 and CDR2 from the germline V gene are SGHRS and YFSETQ. V shed 1 base and J shed 3 bases, with 15 bases lying between them. The CDR3 spans 16 residues.

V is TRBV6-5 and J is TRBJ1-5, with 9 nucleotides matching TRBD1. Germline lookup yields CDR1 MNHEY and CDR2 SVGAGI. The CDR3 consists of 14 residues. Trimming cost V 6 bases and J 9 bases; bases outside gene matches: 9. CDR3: CASRLGQGTGPQHF. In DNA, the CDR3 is TGTGCCAGCAGACTCGGACAGGGGACGGGGCCCCAGCATTTT.

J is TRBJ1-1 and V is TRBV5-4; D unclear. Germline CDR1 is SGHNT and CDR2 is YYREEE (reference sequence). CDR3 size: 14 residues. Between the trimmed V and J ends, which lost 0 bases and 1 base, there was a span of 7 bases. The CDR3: CASSLGQANTEAFF. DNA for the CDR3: TGTGCCAGCAGCTTGGGGCAGGCGAACACTGAAGCTTTCTTT. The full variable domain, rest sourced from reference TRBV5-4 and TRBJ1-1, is ETGVTQSPTHLIKTRGQQVTLRCSSQSGHNTVSWYQQALGQGPQFIFQYYREEENGRGNFPPRFSGLQFPNYSSELNVNALELDDSALYLCASSLGQANTEAFFGQGTRLTVV.

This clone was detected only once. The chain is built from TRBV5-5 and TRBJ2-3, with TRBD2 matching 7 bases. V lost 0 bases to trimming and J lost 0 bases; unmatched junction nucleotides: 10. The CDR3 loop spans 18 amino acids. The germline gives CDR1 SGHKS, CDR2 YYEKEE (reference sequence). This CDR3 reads CASSLAKASSGSTDTQYF. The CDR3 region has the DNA TGTGCCAGCAGCTTGGCCAAGGCTTCTAGCGGAAGCACAGATACGCAGTATTTT.

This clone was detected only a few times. CDR3 nucleotides: TGTGCCAGCAGCTTAGCCTCAGGGAGCTACGAGCAGTACTTC. This sequence encodes CASSLASGSYEQYF. The chain joins TRBV11-3 to TRBJ2-7; D could derive from TRBD1 or TRBD2 (5 bases each). From germline, CDR1 is SGHNT and CDR2 YENEEA. The CDR3 length is 14 residues. V lost 1 base, J lost 3 bases, and 10 bases lay in between.

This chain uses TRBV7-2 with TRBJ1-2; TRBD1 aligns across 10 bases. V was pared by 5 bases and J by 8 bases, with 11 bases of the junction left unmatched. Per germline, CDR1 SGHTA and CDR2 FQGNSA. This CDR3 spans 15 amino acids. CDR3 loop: CASSAERQGARGYTF. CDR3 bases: TGTGCCAGCAGCGCAGAGCGACAGGGGGCGCGGGGCTACACCTTC. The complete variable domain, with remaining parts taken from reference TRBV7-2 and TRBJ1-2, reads GAGVSQSPSNKVTEKGKDVELRCDPISGHTALYWYRQSLGQGLEFLIYFQGNSAPDKSGLPSDRFSAERTGGSVSTLTIQRTQQEDSAVYLCASSAERQGARGYTFGSGTRLTVV.

The chain's CDR3 is CASSQEGQDTIYF. The CDR3 DNA follows: TGCGCCAGCAGCCAAGAGGGGCAGGACACCATATATTTT. This rearrangement joins TRBV4-1 to TRBJ1-3, with a tentative D call TRBD1 (5 bases). This CDR3 spans 13 amino acids. The V gene lost 0 bases and the J gene lost 8 bases, with 8 bases spanning the gap. Germline V gives CDR1 MGHRA, CDR2 YSYEKL.

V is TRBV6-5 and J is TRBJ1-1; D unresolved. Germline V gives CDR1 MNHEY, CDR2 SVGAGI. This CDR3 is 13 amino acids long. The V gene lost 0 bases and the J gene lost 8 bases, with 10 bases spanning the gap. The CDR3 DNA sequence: TGTGCCAGCAGTTACTCGGGCGGAACCGAAGCTTTCTTT. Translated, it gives CASSYSGGTEAFF.

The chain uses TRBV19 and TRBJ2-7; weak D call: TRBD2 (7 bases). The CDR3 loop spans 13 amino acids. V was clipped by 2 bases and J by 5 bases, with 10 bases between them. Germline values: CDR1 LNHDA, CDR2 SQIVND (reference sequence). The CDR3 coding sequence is TGTGCCAGTAGTATACGCGGGGGCCACGAGCAGTACTTC. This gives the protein CASSIRGGHEQYF.